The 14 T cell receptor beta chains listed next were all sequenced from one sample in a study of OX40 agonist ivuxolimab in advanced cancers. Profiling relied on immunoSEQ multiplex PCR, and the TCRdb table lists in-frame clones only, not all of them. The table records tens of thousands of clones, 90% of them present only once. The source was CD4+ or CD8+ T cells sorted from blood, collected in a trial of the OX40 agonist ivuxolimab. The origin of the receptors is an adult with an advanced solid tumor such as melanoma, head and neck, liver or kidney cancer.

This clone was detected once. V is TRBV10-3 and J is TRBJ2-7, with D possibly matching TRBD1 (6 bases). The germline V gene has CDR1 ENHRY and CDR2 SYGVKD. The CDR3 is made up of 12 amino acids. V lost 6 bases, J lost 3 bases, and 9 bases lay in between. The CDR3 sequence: CAISLQGYEQYF. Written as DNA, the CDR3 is TGTGCCATCAGCTTACAGGGCTACGAGCAGTACTTC.

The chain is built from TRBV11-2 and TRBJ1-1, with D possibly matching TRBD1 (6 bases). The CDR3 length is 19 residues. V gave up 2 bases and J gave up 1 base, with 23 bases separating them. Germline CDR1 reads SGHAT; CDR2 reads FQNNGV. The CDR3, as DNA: TGTGCCAGCAGCTTACCCCGGGGGGCCGAAATAGTTAAGAACACTGAAGCTTTCTTT. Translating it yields CASSLPRGAEIVKNTEAFF.

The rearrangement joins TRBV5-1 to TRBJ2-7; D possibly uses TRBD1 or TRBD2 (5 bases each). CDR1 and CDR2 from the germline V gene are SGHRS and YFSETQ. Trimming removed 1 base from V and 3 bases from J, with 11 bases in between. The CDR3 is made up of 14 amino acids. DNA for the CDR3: TGCGCCAGCAGCTTGAGTGGTGGGGGCTACGAGCAGTACTTC. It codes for CASSLSGGGYEQYF.

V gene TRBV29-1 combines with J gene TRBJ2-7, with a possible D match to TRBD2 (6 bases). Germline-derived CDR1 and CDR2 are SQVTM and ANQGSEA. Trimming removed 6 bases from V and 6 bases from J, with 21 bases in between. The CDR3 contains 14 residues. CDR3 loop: CSVGRGTRGSEQYF. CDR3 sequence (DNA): TGCAGCGTAGGACGGGGGACGAGGGGAAGCGAGCAGTACTTC.

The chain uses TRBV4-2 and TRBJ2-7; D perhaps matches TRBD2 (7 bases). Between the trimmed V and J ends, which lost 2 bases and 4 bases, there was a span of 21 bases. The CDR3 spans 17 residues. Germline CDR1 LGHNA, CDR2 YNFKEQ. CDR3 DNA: TGTGCCAGCAGCCAAACGGCTTTGGGGGGGCAAATTTACGAGCAGTACTTC. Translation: CASSQTALGGQIYEQYF.

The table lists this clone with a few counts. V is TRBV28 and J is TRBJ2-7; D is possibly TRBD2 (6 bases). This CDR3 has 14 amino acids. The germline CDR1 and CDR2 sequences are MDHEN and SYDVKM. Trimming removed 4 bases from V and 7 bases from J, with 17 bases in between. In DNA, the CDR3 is TGTGCCAGCAGTTCCCCGCCGGGGGTCCCAGAGCAGTACTTC. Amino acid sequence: CASSSPPGVPEQYF. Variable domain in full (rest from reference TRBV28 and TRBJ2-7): DVKVTQSSRYLVKRTGEKVFLECVQDMDHENMFWYRQDPGLGLRLIYFSYDVKMKEKGDIPEGYSVSREKKERFSLILESASTNQTSMYLCASSSPPGVPEQYFGPGTRLTVT.

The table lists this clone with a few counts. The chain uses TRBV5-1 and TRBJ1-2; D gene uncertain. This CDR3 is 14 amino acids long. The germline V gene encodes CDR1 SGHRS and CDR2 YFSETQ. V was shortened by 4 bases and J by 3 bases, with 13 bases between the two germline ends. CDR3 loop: CASSAVQPDYGYTF. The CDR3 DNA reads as TGCGCCAGCAGCGCTGTACAGCCAGACTATGGCTACACCTTC.

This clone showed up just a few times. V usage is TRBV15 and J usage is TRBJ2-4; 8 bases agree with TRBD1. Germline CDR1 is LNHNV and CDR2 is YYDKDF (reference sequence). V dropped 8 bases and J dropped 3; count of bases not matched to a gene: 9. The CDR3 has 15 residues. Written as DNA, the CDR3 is TGTGCCACCGCTGGACAGGGCAGAGTCAAAAACATTCAGTACTTC. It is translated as CATAGQGRVKNIQYF.

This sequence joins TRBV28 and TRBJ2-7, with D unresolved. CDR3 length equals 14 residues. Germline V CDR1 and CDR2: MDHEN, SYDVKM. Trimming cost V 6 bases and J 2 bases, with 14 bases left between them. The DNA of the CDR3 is TGTGCCAGCAGCCCCCTGGGTGGGACCTACGAGCAGTACTTC. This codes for CASSPLGGTYEQYF.

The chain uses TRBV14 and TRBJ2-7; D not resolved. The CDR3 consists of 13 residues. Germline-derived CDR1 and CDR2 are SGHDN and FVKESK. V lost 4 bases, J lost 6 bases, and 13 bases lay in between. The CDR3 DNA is TGTGCCAGCAGCCTAACCCCCACTACCGAGCAGTACTTC. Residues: CASSLTPTTEQYF.

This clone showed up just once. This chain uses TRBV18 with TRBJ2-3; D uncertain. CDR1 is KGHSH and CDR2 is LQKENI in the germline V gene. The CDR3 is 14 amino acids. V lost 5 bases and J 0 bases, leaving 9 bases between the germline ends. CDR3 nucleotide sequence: TGTGCCAGCTCATCTATCCCTAGCACAGATACGCAGTATTTT. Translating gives CASSSIPSTDTQYF.

Here the CDR3 reads CASGPGGTGLVPGELFF. The CDR3 region has the DNA TGTGCCAGTGGGCCAGGGGGGACAGGACTAGTCCCCGGGGAGCTGTTTTTT. The chain couples TRBV19 to TRBJ2-2, with D possibly matching TRBD1 (8 bases). V lost 8 bases and J 6 bases, leaving 25 bases between the germline ends. The CDR3 is 17 residues long. Germline V gene sequence: CDR1 LNHDA, CDR2 SQIVND (reference sequence).

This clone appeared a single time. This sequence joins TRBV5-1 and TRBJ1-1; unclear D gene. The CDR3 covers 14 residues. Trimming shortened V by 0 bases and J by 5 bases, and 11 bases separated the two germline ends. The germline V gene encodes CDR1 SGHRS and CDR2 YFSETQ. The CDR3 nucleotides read TGCGCCAGCAGCTTGGTTCCGGGAATGACTGAAGCTTTCTTT. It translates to CASSLVPGMTEAFF.

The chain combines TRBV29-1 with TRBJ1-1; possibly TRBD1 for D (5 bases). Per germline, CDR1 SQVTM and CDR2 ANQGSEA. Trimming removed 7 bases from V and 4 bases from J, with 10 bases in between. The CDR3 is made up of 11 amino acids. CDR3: CSAGGGTEAFF. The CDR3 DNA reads TGCAGCGCCGGGGGAGGCACTGAAGCTTTCTTT.